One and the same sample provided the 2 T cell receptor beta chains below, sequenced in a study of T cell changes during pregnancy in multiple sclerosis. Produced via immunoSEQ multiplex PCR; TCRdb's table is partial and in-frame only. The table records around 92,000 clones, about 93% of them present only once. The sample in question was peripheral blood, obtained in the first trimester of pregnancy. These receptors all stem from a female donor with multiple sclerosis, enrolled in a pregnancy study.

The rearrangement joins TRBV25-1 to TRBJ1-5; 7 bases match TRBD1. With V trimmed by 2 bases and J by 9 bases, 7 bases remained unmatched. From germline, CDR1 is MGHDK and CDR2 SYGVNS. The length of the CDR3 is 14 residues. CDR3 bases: TGTGCCAGCAGTGAACGACAGGGCAGTCGGCCCCAGCATTTT. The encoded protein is CASSERQGSRPQHF.

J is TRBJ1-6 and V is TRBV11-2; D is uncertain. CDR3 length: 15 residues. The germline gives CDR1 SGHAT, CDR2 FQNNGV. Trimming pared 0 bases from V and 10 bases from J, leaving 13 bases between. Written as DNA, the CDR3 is TGTGCCAGCAGCTTAGAGGGCCCCCAATTCTCACCCCTCCACTTT. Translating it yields CASSLEGPQFSPLHF.